Shown below are 5 T cell receptor beta chains from a single sample sequenced in a study of regulatory T cells in long-lasting Graves disease. To make TCR beta libraries, researchers used iRepertoire HTBI primers and Arm-PCR of CDR3 regions. TCRdb ran MiXCR on the multiplex PCR reads and lists one entry per CDR3 protein. The sample yields 350,000 to 400,000 distinct CDR3 sequences, 15% seen once. The time point here: newly diagnosed GD, antithyroid drugs for less than 3 months. RNA from PBMCs was the source of the TCR library. Sequenced material: peripheral blood mononuclear cells (PBMCs), taken at new diagnosis, from a patient treated with antithyroid drugs. The receptors originated from a female donor with Graves disease.

In this sample, this clonotype turned up many times. This sequence joins TRBV29-1 and TRBJ2-1, with 7 nucleotides matching TRBD2. Trimming took 6 bases from V and 12 from J; bases not matched to a gene: 8. Germline loops: CDR1 SQVTM, CDR2 ANQGSEA. CDR3 length equals 11 residues. The CDR3 loop reads CSVLVGEGQFF. CDR3 nucleotides: TGCAGCGTCCTAGTTGGGGAGGGGCAGTTCTTC.

This clonotype was counted many times. The chain uses TRBV7-2 and TRBJ2-5; D is possibly TRBD2 (5 bases). Trimming pared 5 bases from V and 4 bases from J, leaving 17 bases between. Germline values: CDR1 SGHTA, CDR2 FQGNSA. The CDR3 loop spans 15 amino acids. CDR3 residues: CASSPELAGGETQYF. In DNA form, the CDR3 reads TGTGCCAGCAGCCCCGAGCTCGCGGGCGGAGAGACCCAGTACTTC.

The chain carries TRBV29-1 and TRBJ1-1; D remains ambiguous. The CDR3 extends over 15 amino acids. Germline V gene lookup returns CDR1 SQVTM and CDR2 ANQGSEA. With 0 bases removed from V and 6 bases from J, the gap between germline ends came to 17 bases. The CDR3 DNA is TGCAGCGTTGAAGATCTGCCGGATACGGGATCTGAAGCTTTCTTT. This encodes CSVEDLPDTGSEAFF.

This clonotype was observed at least ten times. The genes are TRBV5-1 and TRBJ2-1; 8 bases align to TRBD2. The V segment lost 3 bases and the J segment 9 bases; nucleotides outside the gene matches: 8. Germline lookup yields CDR1 SGHRS and CDR2 YFSETQ. The length of the CDR3 is 14 residues. The chain's CDR3 is CASSSNSGEVEQFF. In DNA, the CDR3 is TGCGCCAGCAGCTCGAATAGCGGGGAAGTTGAGCAGTTCTTC.

This clonotype was picked up many times. The chain carries TRBV3-1 and TRBJ1-1; D is unresolved. Germline V CDR1 and CDR2: LGHDT, YNNKEL (reference sequence). V was pared by 0 bases and J by 11 bases, with 10 bases between. The CDR3 has 12 residues. This chain's CDR3 is CASSQDPRKAFF. CDR3 sequence (DNA): TGTGCCAGCAGCCAAGACCCCCGTAAGGCTTTCTTT.